Below, 13 T cell receptor beta chains from the same sample are listed, as sequenced in a study of T cells expressing NK-cell markers. Using the 5' RACE reads, TCRdb records one entry per CDR3 protein without DNA. Its clone listing holds 250,000 or so distinct CDR3 sequences. The source material was blood T cells: a sorted CD56 or NKG2C T cell subset, CD4+ or CD8+ T cells, or bulk PBMC T cells (not recorded which). The receptor source for this set is a woman aged 18 to 75 in good health.

J is TRBJ2-6 and V is TRBV12-3 or TRBV12-4. CDR3 length: 16 residues. CDR3 sequence reads: CASSYTWDSGANVLTF.

The chain combines TRBV5-6 with TRBJ2-5; with no DNA, the TCRdb D assignment of TRBD2 cannot be verified. Germline V gene lookup returns CDR1 SGHDT and CDR2 YYEEEE. The CDR3 extends over 16 amino acids. The chain's CDR3 is CASSFPAGTMRETQYF. The full variable domain, its missing parts supplied by reference TRBV5-6 and TRBJ2-5, is DAGVTQSPTHLIKTRGQQVTLRCSPKSGHDTVSWYQQALGQGPQFIFQYYEEEERQRGNFPDRFSGHQFPNYSSELNVNALLLGDSALYLCASSFPAGTMRETQYFGPGTRLLVL.

The chain combines TRBV20-1 with TRBJ2-3; TCRdb's assignment of TRBD1 cannot be checked, as there is no DNA. The V gene's germline CDR1 is DFQATT and CDR2 SNEGSKA (reference sequence). There are 15 residues in the CDR3. CDR3 loop: CSARDWGLGVDTQYF.

The chain links TRBV20-1 to TRBJ2-7; TCRdb's D call of TRBD1 is untestable without DNA. Germline CDR1 and CDR2: DFQATT and SNEGSKA (reference sequence). The CDR3 is made up of 14 amino acids. CDR3 protein: CSARDDRGAYEQYF.

The chain recombines TRBV11-2 with TRBJ2-7; TCRdb designates TRBD2, a call that cannot be tested without DNA. Per germline, CDR1 SGHAT and CDR2 FQNNGV. This CDR3 contains 19 residues. The CDR3 protein is CASSLDFTSGGTLSYEQYF.

V and J are TRBV4-1 and TRBJ2-5; TCRdb indicates TRBD1, and absent DNA this call remains unverified. This CDR3 region has 15 residues. Germline assignment: CDR1 MGHRA and CDR2 YSYEKL. The CDR3 loop is CASSQDRTIRETQYF.

The chain has TRBV5-1 and TRBJ1-6; the TRBD1 assignment by TCRdb is unverifiable without DNA. The germline V gene encodes CDR1 SGHRS and CDR2 YFSETQ. The CDR3 has 14 residues. The CDR3 spells CASRTDPGNSPLHF.

The rearrangement joins TRBV12-3 or TRBV12-4 to TRBJ1-1. This CDR3 spans 12 amino acids. The CDR3 is CASSLIPEEAFF.

The chain has TRBV2 and TRBJ2-1; TCRdb reports TRBD2, a call that lacks DNA to check it against. The length of the CDR3 is 12 residues. Germline V gene data show CDR1 as SNHLY and CDR2 as FYNNEI. This chain's CDR3 is CASRLERDEQFF.

The genes are TRBV4-2 and TRBJ2-2; there is no DNA to check the TCRdb D call of TRBD2. Germline V lookup: CDR1 LGHNA, CDR2 YNFKEQ. This CDR3 contains 22 residues. CDR3 loop: CASSPPIPPLVSSGVNTGELFF.

The chain carries TRBV11-2 and TRBJ2-3; checking the TCRdb D call of TRBD2 is not possible without DNA. Germline-derived CDR1 and CDR2 are SGHAT and FQNNGV. CDR3 length: 15 amino acids. The CDR3 protein is CASSWTSGSVDTQYF.

The genes are TRBV4-3 and TRBJ2-7; TCRdb picks TRBD2, but there is no DNA to check that call. Germline loops: CDR1 LGHNA, CDR2 YSLEER. The CDR3 runs to 18 residues. The CDR3 loop is CASSQDRYSGSNSYEQYF.

The rearrangement joins TRBV11-2 to TRBJ2-1; TCRdb names TRBD1, which stays unverified in the absence of DNA. The CDR3 consists of 15 residues. The V gene's germline CDR1 is SGHAT and CDR2 FQNNGV. CDR3 residues: CASSFRQEGYNEQFF.